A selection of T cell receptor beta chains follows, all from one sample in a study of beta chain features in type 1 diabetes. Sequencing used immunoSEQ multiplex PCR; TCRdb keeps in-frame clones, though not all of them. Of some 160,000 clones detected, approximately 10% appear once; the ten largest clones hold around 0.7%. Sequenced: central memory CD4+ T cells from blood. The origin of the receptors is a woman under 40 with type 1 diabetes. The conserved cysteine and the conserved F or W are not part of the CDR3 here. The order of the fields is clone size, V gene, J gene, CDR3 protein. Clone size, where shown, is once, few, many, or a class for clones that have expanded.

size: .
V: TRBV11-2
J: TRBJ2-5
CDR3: ASSLGLEETQY

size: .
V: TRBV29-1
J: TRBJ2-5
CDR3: SVLYRTSVDETQY

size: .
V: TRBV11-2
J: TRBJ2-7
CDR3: ASSLDRATYEQY

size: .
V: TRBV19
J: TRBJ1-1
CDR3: ASSTVTGVTEAF

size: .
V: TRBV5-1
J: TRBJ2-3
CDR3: ASSLEGLEDTQY

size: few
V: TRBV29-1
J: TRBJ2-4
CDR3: SAWLDTNIQY

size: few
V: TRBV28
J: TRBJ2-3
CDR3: ASIRGGWRPDTQY

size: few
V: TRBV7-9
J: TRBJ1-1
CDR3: ASSLEVRGTGNTEAF

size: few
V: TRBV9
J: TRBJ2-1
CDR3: ASSIPGGRGTSGGNEQF

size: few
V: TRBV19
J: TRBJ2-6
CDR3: ASSRSDSGANVLT

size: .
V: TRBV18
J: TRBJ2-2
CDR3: ASSPRTITGTSGELF

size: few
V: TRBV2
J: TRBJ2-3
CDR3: ASHEDPTDTQY

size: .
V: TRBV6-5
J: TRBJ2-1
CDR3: ASSYSGRISYNEQF

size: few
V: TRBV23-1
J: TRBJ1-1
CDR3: ASSQLGPGTGEINTEAF

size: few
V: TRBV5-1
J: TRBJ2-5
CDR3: ASSPSLRGGFHPQY

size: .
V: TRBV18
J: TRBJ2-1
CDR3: ASSLLGLAGRNEQF

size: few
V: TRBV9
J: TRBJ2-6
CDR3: ASSVGGTGANVLT

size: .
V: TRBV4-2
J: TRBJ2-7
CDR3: ASSQDGTSGIYEQY

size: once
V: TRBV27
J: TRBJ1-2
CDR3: ASSLSGGSRGYT

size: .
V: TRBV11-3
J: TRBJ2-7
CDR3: ASSLVSGSYEQY

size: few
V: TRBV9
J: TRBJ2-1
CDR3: ASSVGLAGYNEQF

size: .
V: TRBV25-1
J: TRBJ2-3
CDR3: ASTPNRDRRYTDTQY

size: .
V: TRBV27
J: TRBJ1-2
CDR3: ASSSLTGGLYGYT

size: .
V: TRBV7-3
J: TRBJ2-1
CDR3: ASSRTSGRLYNEQF

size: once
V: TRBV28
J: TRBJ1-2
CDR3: ASSVPLTGGNYGYT

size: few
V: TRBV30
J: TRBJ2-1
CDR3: AWRWGGSSYNEQF

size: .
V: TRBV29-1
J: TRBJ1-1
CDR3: SAGLGGWDTEAF

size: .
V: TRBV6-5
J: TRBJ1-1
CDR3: ATRLQNTEAF

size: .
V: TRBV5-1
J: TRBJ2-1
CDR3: ASSRLAGTYNEQF

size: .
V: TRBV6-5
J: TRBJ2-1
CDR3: ASSGQDYNEQF

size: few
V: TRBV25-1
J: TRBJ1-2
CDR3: ASSEFDRVGYT

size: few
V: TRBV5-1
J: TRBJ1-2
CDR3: ASSFGEGGYT

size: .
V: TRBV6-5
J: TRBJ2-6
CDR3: ASSWGRGAGANVLT

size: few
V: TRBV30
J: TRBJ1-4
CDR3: AYREEGPKLF

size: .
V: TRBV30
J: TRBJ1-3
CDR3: AWSPKDSGNTIY

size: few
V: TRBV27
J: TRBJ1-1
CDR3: ASSLQGVLYTEAF

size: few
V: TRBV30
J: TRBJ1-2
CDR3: AWSAIQGAGGYT

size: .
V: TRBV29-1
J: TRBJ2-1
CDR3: SAGEVGNEQF

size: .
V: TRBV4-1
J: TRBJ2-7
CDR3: ASSQEQDRGIYEQY

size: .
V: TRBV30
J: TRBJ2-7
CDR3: AWSLGGQGFGEQY

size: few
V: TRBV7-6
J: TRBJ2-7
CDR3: ASSAVTGTSSGEQY

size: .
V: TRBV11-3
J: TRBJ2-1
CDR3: ASSLGQGRGNEQF

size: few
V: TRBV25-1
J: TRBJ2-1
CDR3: ASSALAGAYNEQF

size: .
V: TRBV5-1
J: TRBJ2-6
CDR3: ASSLTGISGANVLT

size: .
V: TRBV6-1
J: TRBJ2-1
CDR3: ASSEAIGTRSNEQF

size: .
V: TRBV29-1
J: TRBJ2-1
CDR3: SVEGRGLASLNEQF

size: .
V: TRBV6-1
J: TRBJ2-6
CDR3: ASRFVSGANVLT

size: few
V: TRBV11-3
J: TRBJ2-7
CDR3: ASSWTSGQSSYEQY

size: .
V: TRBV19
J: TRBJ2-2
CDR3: ASSLAQGTGELF

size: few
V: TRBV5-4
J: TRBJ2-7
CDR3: ASSPTTGMATGGEQY

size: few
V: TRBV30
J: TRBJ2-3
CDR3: AWSVRLAYTDTQY

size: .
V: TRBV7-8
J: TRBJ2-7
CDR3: ASSPGDRPSYEQY

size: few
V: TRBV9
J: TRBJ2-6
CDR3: ASSVRDRSSGANVLT

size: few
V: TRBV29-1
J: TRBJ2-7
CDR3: SVFVLAGVGAYEQY